This T cell receptor beta chain came from a study of blood T cell repertoires in COVID-19. Whole-study context: Some COVID-19 samples were acute and others convalescent; all came from the United States, Italy and Spain. Nucleic acid was either cDNA or gDNA, and it came from T cells, B-cell-depleted T cells, or PBMCs.

This clone was observed once. The germline V and J ends were trimmed by 2 bases and 0 bases, with 8 bases remaining between them. The CDR3 length is 15 residues. The germline gives CDR1 MNHNS, CDR2 SASEGT. Source study methods: Amplifying reference gene primers gave estimates of nucleated cell counts. The assay was immunoSEQ multiplex PCR, and TCRdb's table has in-frame clones only and misses some. V and J calls and clone size follow that table, whereas D and trimming were derived from the DNA. The table has approximately 64,000 clones, 81% seen once. The sample comprised peripheral blood. The chain employs TRBV6-1 and TRBJ1-3; D uncertain. This clonotype originated in a woman in her 70s with acute or convalescent COVID-19. The CDR3 DNA reads TGTGCCAGCAGTGAATCGTACACCTCTGGAAACACCATATATTTT. This codes for CASSESYTSGNTIYF.